This T cell receptor (beta chain) was observed in a study of molecular identifiers for immune sequencing clone quantification. Study information: In the replicates, RNA derived from around 20,000 or 99,000 naive CD8 cells was divided into five parts, and four were sequenced.

This clonotype has just a few counts. What it binds is not known. Overall study findings and caveats: The study found clones above 20 RNA copies held over 99% of effector molecules and under 1% in naive cells. A shared barcode on identical TCR molecules could lead to underestimated sizes for highly expanded clones. In a background of around 920,000 naive cells, spiked Jurkat TCR RNA from one cell was reportedly detectable.

TCRdb ran MiXCR on the PCR reads and lists one entry per CDR3 protein. The sample gives about half a million distinct CDR3 sequences, about 25% of which show up once; just over 0.75% is in the top ten. Sequencing was performed on naive CD8+ T cells from blood, with Jurkat cell RNA spiked in. The subset was: FACS-sorted CD8+CD4-CCR7+CD45RA+ naive T cells. The receptor comes from a human donor in good health. Some libraries in this study had Jurkat cell RNA spiked in.

In DNA, the CDR3 is TGTGCCAGCAGTTACCCGGGACTAGCGGAATCTAGCACAGATACGCAGTATTTT. Its translation: CASSYPGLAESSTDTQYF. The chain couples TRBV6-2 or TRBV6-3 to TRBJ2-3; TRBD2 matches 11 bases. The CDR3 extends over 18 amino acids. Germline trimming cut 2 bases from V and 0 bases from J; bases unmatched to any gene: 7. Germline V gene lookup returns CDR1 MNHEY and CDR2 SVGEGT.